The rows below give T cell receptor beta chains drawn from one sample of a study of CD8 T cells in Susac syndrome. TCRdb reprocessed the immunoSEQ multiplex PCR reads with MiXCR, giving one entry per CDR3 protein. The table has some 190,000 distinct CDR3 sequences, about 94% seen once. Source material: CD4+ T cells from PBMCs. These TCRs come from a human donor with multiple sclerosis. The CDR3 runs from the conserved cysteine through the conserved F or W. Each record gives: V gene, clone size, D gene, J gene, CDR3 protein, CDR3 DNA. The D gene is left open where the match is weak. Part of the rows lack a size; the others show once, few, many or a class for expanded clones.

V gene: TRBV6-2/TRBV6-3
clone size: .
D gene: TRBD2
J gene: TRBJ2-1
CDR3 protein: CASSYSTMAGGHNEQFF
CDR3 DNA: TGTGCCAGCAGTTACTCGACTATGGCGGGGGGACACAATGAGCAGTTCTTC

V gene: TRBV3-1
clone size: .
D gene: TRBD1
J gene: TRBJ2-7
CDR3 protein: CASSQDLVTGIYEQYF
CDR3 DNA: TGTGCCAGCAGCCAAGATCTCGTGACAGGGATCTACGAGCAGTACTTC

V gene: TRBV29-1
clone size: once
D gene: .
J gene: TRBJ1-1
CDR3 protein: CSVDQPGRSIEAFF
CDR3 DNA: TGCAGCGTTGACCAACCCGGCAGATCAATCGAAGCTTTCTTT

V gene: TRBV11-2
clone size: .
D gene: .
J gene: TRBJ1-6
CDR3 protein: CASSSTLDRPLHF
CDR3 DNA: TGTGCCAGCAGCTCCACCCTCGACAGACCCCTCCACTTT

V gene: TRBV30
clone size: .
D gene: .
J gene: TRBJ1-2
CDR3 protein: CAWSLRRDNYGYTF
CDR3 DNA: TGTGCCTGGAGTCTCCGCCGGGACAACTATGGCTACACCTTC

V gene: TRBV20-1
clone size: .
D gene: .
J gene: TRBJ2-3
CDR3 protein: CSLNPQGPIATDTQYF
CDR3 DNA: TGCAGCCTAAACCCCCAGGGCCCTATTGCAACAGATACGCAGTATTTT

V gene: TRBV19
clone size: .
D gene: .
J gene: TRBJ2-1
CDR3 protein: CASRRGYNEQFF
CDR3 DNA: TGTGCCAGTAGGAGAGGGTACAATGAGCAGTTCTTC

V gene: TRBV25-1
clone size: .
D gene: .
J gene: TRBJ2-7
CDR3 protein: CASSSELLREQYF
CDR3 DNA: TGTGCCAGCAGTTCCGAGCTCCTACGAGAGCAGTACTTC

V gene: TRBV19
clone size: .
D gene: .
J gene: TRBJ2-7
CDR3 protein: CASSITDAGGDEQYF
CDR3 DNA: TGTGCCAGTAGTATAACGGACGCCGGAGGGGACGAGCAGTACTTC

V gene: TRBV6-5
clone size: .
D gene: TRBD1
J gene: TRBJ2-1
CDR3 protein: CASSYVQGSEYNEQFF
CDR3 DNA: TGTGCCAGCAGTTACGTACAGGGGAGTGAATACAATGAGCAGTTCTTC

V gene: TRBV29-1
clone size: .
D gene: .
J gene: TRBJ1-1
CDR3 protein: CSVVWRGVTEAFF
CDR3 DNA: TGCAGCGTTGTTTGGAGGGGTGTGACTGAAGCTTTCTTT